One and the same sample provided the 11 T cell receptor beta chains below, sequenced in a study of human T cells and chemical hapten exposure. TCRdb called the RACE reads again in MiXCR, with one record for every CDR3 protein. The sample shows around 120,000 distinct CDR3 sequences, around 15% of them seen only once. Specified time point: patch test 1, 2 weeks after DPC sensitization. Treatment described: therapeutic diphenylcyclopropenone sensitization with weekly scalp DPC. This sample comprised whole blood, obtained in connection with sensitization to the hapten diphenylcyclopropenone (DPC). These receptors were collected from a man younger than 35 with alopecia areata. Some clones in this sample may be carry-over from other donors' samples.

This clonotype has a handful of counts. This rearrangement joins TRBV5-5 to TRBJ1-3; tentatively, D is TRBD1 (5 bases). There are 15 residues in the CDR3. Trimming pared 4 bases from V and 2 bases from J, leaving 13 bases between. Germline assignment: CDR1 SGHKS and CDR2 YYEKEE (reference sequence). The CDR3 DNA follows: TGTGCCAGCAGCGTCGTTGGGGGGACTGGAAACACCATATATTTT. This gives the protein CASSVVGGTGNTIYF.

The chain recombines TRBV6-6 with TRBJ2-2, with 8 bases lining up with TRBD1. The J segment lost 4 bases and the V segment lost 6 bases, leaving 10 bases of the junction unmatched. Germline V lookup: CDR1 MNHNY, CDR2 SVGAGI (reference sequence). CDR3 length equals 16 residues. The CDR3 DNA follows: TGTGCCAGCAGGGTAGGACAGGGACGTGGCACCGGGGAGCTGTTTTTT. Amino acid sequence: CASRVGQGRGTGELFF.

There are a few counts of this clonotype. The chain recombines TRBV6-1 with TRBJ2-6; 7 nucleotides match TRBD2. V shed 11 bases, J shed 2 bases, and the junction held 15 bases outside the gene matches. CDR3 length equals 17 residues. CDR1 and CDR2 (germline): MNHNS, SASEGT. DNA for the CDR3: TGTGCCTCGGGGGAGGGGAACGCTCTCGCTGGGGCCAACGTCCTGACTTTC. It yields the protein CASGEGNALAGANVLTF.

This clonotype was observed a handful of times. The chain has TRBV12-3 or TRBV12-4 and TRBJ1-5; 7 bases line up with TRBD1. The V and J ends lost 5 bases and 13 bases, in that order; junction bases with no gene match: 14. This CDR3 region has 14 residues. The CDR3 spells CASSPVRGDRVQHF. The CDR3 DNA follows: TGTGCCAGCAGTCCCGTACGAGGTGACAGGGTACAGCATTTT.

This clonotype has ten or more counts. V is TRBV3-1 and J is TRBJ1-2; the match to TRBD1 covers 9 bases. The ends lost 1 base at V and 6 bases at J; junction bases unmatched: 0. Per germline, CDR1 LGHDT and CDR2 YNNKEL (reference sequence). CDR3 length: 13 residues. This chain's CDR3 is CASSQGTGDGYTF. CDR3 in DNA: TGTGCCAGCAGCCAAGGGACAGGGGATGGCTACACCTTC.

This clonotype was observed a few times. V is TRBV6-2 or TRBV6-3 and J is TRBJ1-5; 7 bases fit TRBD1. Trimming removed 6 bases from V and 1 base from J; junction bases left unmatched: 3. CDR3 length equals 14 residues. Germline CDR1 MNHEY, CDR2 SVGEGT. The CDR3 region is CASRWTGSNQPQHF. CDR3 DNA: TGTGCCAGCAGATGGACAGGCAGCAATCAGCCCCAGCATTTT.

This chain uses TRBV7-9 with TRBJ1-1; perhaps TRBD1 as D (5 bases). Germline CDR1 SEHNR, CDR2 FQNEAQ (reference sequence). Deletions cut 2 bases from V and 2 bases from J, with 15 bases between. This CDR3 has 16 amino acids. The CDR3 reads CASSLSLFQGNTEAFF. Here the CDR3 DNA reads TGTGCCAGCAGCTTATCCCTTTTCCAGGGCAACACTGAAGCTTTCTTT.

CDR3 bases: TGTGCCAGCAGCTTTAAAATATTGGCAGATACGCAGTATTTT. This translates into CASSFKILADTQYF. This chain links TRBV7-9 with TRBJ2-3; D remains ambiguous. The V gene's germline CDR1 is SEHNR and CDR2 FQNEAQ (reference sequence). With 3 bases removed from V and 4 bases from J, the gap between germline ends came to 11 bases. The CDR3 consists of 14 residues.

The rearrangement joins TRBV18 to TRBJ1-3; D remains ambiguous. The CDR3 covers 14 residues. The V and J ends lost 8 bases and 4 bases respectively, with 15 bases between them. Germline CDR1 and CDR2: KGHSH and LQKENI. The CDR3 spells CASGRGTHGNTIYF. The CDR3 DNA reads TGTGCCAGCGGAAGAGGCACTCACGGAAACACCATATATTTT.

The V call is TRBV5-1, the J call TRBJ1-1, with 10 positions matching TRBD1. Germline V gives CDR1 SGHRS, CDR2 YFSETQ. V lost 9 bases, J lost 5 bases, and 16 bases stayed unmatched. This CDR3 is 16 amino acids long. The CDR3 nucleotides read TGCGCCACCCCAGAGAGTCGGGACAGGGGCGATACTGAAGCTTTCTTT. Its translation is CATPESRDRGDTEAFF.

The chain combines TRBV4-3 with TRBJ2-2; perhaps TRBD2 as D (6 bases). The germline gives CDR1 LGHNA, CDR2 YSLEER. The CDR3 runs to 16 residues. V lost 0 bases and J lost 5, with 13 bases in between. The CDR3 reads CASSQEGWTTTGELFF. The DNA for the CDR3 is TGCGCCAGCAGCCAAGAAGGATGGACTACTACCGGGGAGCTGTTTTTT.